The 13 T cell receptor beta chains below come from one sample, sequenced in a study of blood T cell repertoires in COVID-19. Using immunoSEQ multiplex PCR, the repertoire was profiled, and TCRdb retains in-frame clones only, with some absent. The sample carries about 180,000 clones, approximately 86% recorded once. The specimen sequenced was peripheral blood. All receptors come from a woman aged 50 to 60 with acute or convalescent COVID-19.

The CDR3 region is CASSYSEGSGYTF. In nucleotides, the CDR3 is TGTGCCAGCAGTTACTCTGAGGGCAGCGGCTACACCTTC. This rearrangement joins TRBV6-5 to TRBJ1-2; D is uncertain. Germline CDR1 reads MNHEY; CDR2 reads SVGAGI. V gave up 0 bases and J gave up 8 bases, with 10 bases separating them. The CDR3 contains 13 residues.

The rearrangement uses TRBV5-8 and TRBJ2-7; 11 positions agree with TRBD2. This CDR3 has 16 residues. From germline, CDR1 is SGHTS and CDR2 YDEGEE. V was clipped by 0 bases and J by 3 bases; unmatched bases: 5. The CDR3 DNA reads TGTGCCAGCAGCTTGGCCTGGACTAGCGGGTACTACGAGCAGTACTTC. Protein sequence: CASSLAWTSGYYEQYF.

This chain links TRBV18 with TRBJ2-1; perhaps TRBD2 as D (6 bases). This CDR3 is 18 amino acids long. CDR1 KGHSH and CDR2 LQKENI come from the germline V gene. Trimming cost V 1 base and J 0 bases, with 16 bases left between them. The CDR3 loop reads CASSPLFTGVSSYNEQFF. CDR3 nucleotides: TGTGCCAGCTCACCACTTTTCACGGGGGTTTCCTCCTACAATGAGCAGTTCTTC.

The rearrangement joins TRBV18 to TRBJ1-2; 7 bases map to TRBD1. Unmatched junction bases numbered 6, after V lost 3 bases and J lost 8 bases. Per germline, CDR1 KGHSH and CDR2 LQKENI. This CDR3 spans 13 amino acids. The CDR3 coding sequence is TGTGCCAGCTCACCTACAGGGGACGCCGGCTACACCTTC. Translating it yields CASSPTGDAGYTF.

The J gene is TRBJ1-4, the V gene TRBV6-6; 10 bases match TRBD1. The V and J ends lost 5 bases and 5 bases, in that order; junction bases with no gene match: 5. This CDR3 contains 15 residues. The germline V gene encodes CDR1 MNHNY and CDR2 SVGAGI (reference sequence). CDR3 in amino acids: CASSTWGQGNEKLFF. In nucleotides, the CDR3 is TGTGCCAGCAGTACCTGGGGACAGGGGAATGAAAAACTGTTTTTT.

This clone was seen a few times. The CDR3 here is CASSKTVDYGYTF. CDR3 DNA: TGTGCCAGCAGTAAGACAGTAGACTATGGCTACACCTTC. This sequence joins TRBV2 and TRBJ1-2; the D gene is possibly TRBD1 (5 bases). Germline CDR1 reads SNHLY; CDR2 reads FYNNEI. Trimming shortened V by 5 bases and J by 3 bases, and 10 bases separated the two germline ends. CDR3 length: 13 residues.

This clone turned up a few times. The chain has TRBV3-1 (or the pseudogene TRBV3-2) and TRBJ2-2; 9 nucleotides match TRBD2. CDR1 and CDR2 (germline): LGHDT, YNNKEL (reference sequence). The CDR3 runs to 16 residues. Trimming removed 4 bases from V and 2 bases from J; junction bases left unmatched: 5. The chain's CDR3 is CASSLRLAVNTGELFF. As DNA, the CDR3 is TGTGCCAGCAGCCTTCGACTAGCGGTTAACACCGGGGAGCTGTTTTTT.

The chain has TRBV7-8 and TRBJ2-1; TRBD2 matches at 8 bases. Unmatched junction bases numbered 2, after V lost 4 bases and J lost 3 bases. Germline V CDR1 and CDR2: SGHVS, FQNEAQ. This CDR3 contains 14 residues. The CDR3 DNA sequence: TGTGCCAGCAGCTCAAGCGGGAGCTACAATGAGCAGTTCTTC. Amino acids: CASSSSGSYNEQFF.

In nucleotides, the CDR3 is TGTGCCAGCAGACCTCGACTAGCGGGGGATCCCGAGCAGTACTTC. This translates into CASRPRLAGDPEQYF. The chain couples TRBV2 to TRBJ2-7; 12 bases fit TRBD2. J lost 6 bases, V lost 6 bases, and 9 bases had no gene match. There are 15 residues in the CDR3. CDR1 is SNHLY, CDR2 FYNNEI, per germline. Full variable domain (rest looked up from reference TRBV2 and TRBJ2-7): EPEVTQTPSHQVTQMGQEVILRCVPISNHLYFYWYRQILGQKVEFLVSFYNNEISEKSEIFDDQFSVERPDGSNFTLKIRSTKLEDSAMYFCASRPRLAGDPEQYFGPGTRLTVT.

The chain links TRBV7-9 to TRBJ2-5; 9 bases fit TRBD2. The ends lost 5 bases at V and 5 bases at J; junction bases unmatched: 15. Germline values: CDR1 SEHNR, CDR2 FQNEAQ (reference sequence). CDR3 length: 17 amino acids. CDR3: CASSLLAGGALGETQYF. The CDR3 nucleotides are TGTGCCAGCAGCCTACTGGCGGGGGGGGCCCTAGGGGAGACCCAGTACTTC. The whole variable domain, filled in from reference TRBV7-9 and TRBJ2-5, reads DTGVSQNPRHKITKRGQNVTFRCDPISEHNRLYWYRQTLGQGPEFLTYFQNEAQLEKSRLLSDRFSAERPKGSFSTLEIQRTEQGDSAMYLCASSLLAGGALGETQYFGPGTRLLVL.

This chain joins TRBV6-6 and TRBJ1-5; TRBD1 matches 7 bases. With V trimmed by 8 bases and J by 5 bases, 3 bases remained unmatched. The CDR3 extends over 12 amino acids. CDR1 and CDR2 from the germline V gene are MNHNY and SVGAGI (reference sequence). CDR3 in amino acids: CASARGDQPQHF. The CDR3, as DNA: TGTGCCAGCGCCAGGGGGGATCAGCCCCAGCATTTT.

The V gene is TRBV19, the J gene TRBJ1-1, with 9 bases that match TRBD1. The V gene's germline CDR1 is LNHDA and CDR2 SQIVND (reference sequence). The CDR3 consists of 16 residues. J lost 4 bases, V lost 6 bases, and 12 bases had no gene match. The CDR3 spells CASSTGGSSWSTEAFF. CDR3 bases: TGTGCCAGTAGCACAGGGGGCTCGAGTTGGAGCACTGAAGCTTTCTTT.

This clone was detected a few times. The chain links TRBV5-6 to TRBJ1-1, with 10 bases that match TRBD1. The CDR3 runs 17 residues. Germline CDR1 SGHDT, CDR2 YYEEEE. V lost 4 bases, J lost 9 bases, and 18 bases stayed unmatched. The CDR3: CASSRPGQGPRGGKAFF. CDR3 DNA: TGTGCCAGCAGCCGCCCGGGACAGGGGCCTCGAGGCGGGAAAGCTTTCTTT. Looking up the rest from reference TRBV5-6 and TRBJ1-1 gives the full variable domain: DAGVTQSPTHLIKTRGQQVTLRCSPKSGHDTVSWYQQALGQGPQFIFQYYEEEERQRGNFPDRFSGHQFPNYSSELNVNALLLGDSALYLCASSRPGQGPRGGKAFFGQGTRLTVV.